These 24 T cell receptor beta chains were all obtained from the same sample, sequenced in a study of OX40 agonist ivuxolimab in advanced cancers. TCRdb keeps only in-frame clones here, not all; method: immunoSEQ multiplex PCR. The sample records 65,000 to 70,000 clones, around 80% being singletons. The source material was CD4+ or CD8+ T cells sorted from blood, sampled in a trial of the OX40 agonist ivuxolimab. These receptors came from an adult with an advanced solid tumor such as melanoma, head and neck, liver or kidney cancer.

This clone was counted only a few times. The chain carries TRBV5-4 and TRBJ1-2; possibly TRBD1 for D (5 bases). The V end lost 4 bases, the J end lost 6 bases, and 13 bases lay between the germline ends. This CDR3 region has 13 residues. Looked up from germline, CDR1 is SGHNT and CDR2 is YYREEE (reference sequence). CDR3 nucleotide sequence: TGTGCCAGCAGCCTGGCGGGGACGGATGGCTACACCTTC. Its translation is CASSLAGTDGYTF.

This clone was counted a few times. The chain employs TRBV19 and TRBJ1-6, with 8 nucleotides matching TRBD1. Germline V gene lookup returns CDR1 LNHDA and CDR2 SQIVND (reference sequence). The CDR3 has 12 residues. The V segment lost 7 bases and the J segment 9 bases; nucleotides outside the gene matches: 2. The CDR3 spells CASTDRGSPLHF. CDR3 nucleotides: TGTGCCAGTACCGACAGGGGTTCACCCCTCCACTTT.

The V and J genes are TRBV6-6 and TRBJ1-5; TRBD1 agrees at 8 bases. Germline V gene data show CDR1 as MNHNY and CDR2 as SVGAGI (reference sequence). This CDR3 contains 12 residues. Germline trimming cut 6 bases from V and 7 bases from J; bases unmatched to any gene: 2. CDR3 region: CASRTGDQPQHF. In DNA form, the CDR3 reads TGTGCCAGCAGGACAGGGGACCAGCCCCAGCATTTT.

The rearrangement uses TRBV2 and TRBJ2-1, with no clear D. Trimming removed 6 bases from V and 7 bases from J, with 7 bases in between. The length of the CDR3 is 11 residues. The germline V gene has CDR1 SNHLY and CDR2 FYNNEI. The CDR3 sequence: CASRNRNEQFF. The CDR3 nucleotides are TGTGCCAGCAGGAATAGGAATGAGCAGTTCTTC.

DNA for the CDR3: TGTGCCAGCAGTGGGCAGGGGGCATTCTCCCGATCTTACGAGCAGTACTTC. Translation: CASSGQGAFSRSYEQYF. The V call is TRBV2, the J call TRBJ2-7; 8 bases are shared with TRBD1. Germline-derived CDR1 and CDR2 are SNHLY and FYNNEI. Unmatched junction bases numbered 15, after V lost 4 bases and J lost 4 bases. The CDR3 has 17 amino acids. Full variable domain (outside the CDR3, taken from reference TRBV2 and TRBJ2-7): EPEVTQTPSHQVTQMGQEVILRCVPISNHLYFYWYRQILGQKVEFLVSFYNNEISEKSEIFDDQFSVERPDGSNFTLKIRSTKLEDSAMYFCASSGQGAFSRSYEQYFGPGTRLTVT.

This clone was found once. V usage is TRBV19 and J usage is TRBJ1-4; a possible D gene is TRBD1 (5 bases). Germline values: CDR1 LNHDA, CDR2 SQIVND (reference sequence). V lost 7 bases and J 8 bases, leaving 17 bases between the germline ends. This CDR3 is built from 14 residues. The CDR3 reads CASTMTGPGEKLFF. CDR3 nucleotide sequence: TGTGCCAGTACCATGACGGGGCCCGGGGAAAAACTGTTTTTT.

The table lists this clone with a few counts. The chain links TRBV30 to TRBJ1-5, with D tentatively TRBD1 (5 bases). Germline V gives CDR1 GTSNPN, CDR2 SVGIG (reference sequence). V was trimmed by 3 bases and J by 6 bases, leaving 9 bases between them. The CDR3 is made up of 12 amino acids. The CDR3 sequence is CAWRGPGQPQHF. The CDR3 nucleotides read TGTGCCTGGAGGGGGCCCGGTCAGCCCCAGCATTTT.

The J gene is TRBJ2-1, the V gene TRBV28; 11 bases are shared with TRBD2. Germline V gene sequence: CDR1 MDHEN, CDR2 SYDVKM. The CDR3 is 14 residues long. The junction had 6 bases not matched to a gene; V was cut back by 4 bases and J by 10 bases. CDR3 sequence: CASSSWTSGLEQFF. CDR3 sequence (DNA): TGTGCCAGCAGTTCCTGGACTAGCGGGTTAGAGCAGTTCTTC.

A word on this clone: The same CDR3 can be traced to other DNA sequences in this sample. This chain joins TRBV18 and TRBJ1-1, with TRBD1 matching 11 bases. The CDR3 has 13 amino acids. From germline, CDR1 is KGHSH and CDR2 LQKENI. Trimming cost V 6 bases and J 5 bases; bases outside gene matches: 2. The CDR3 sequence: CASSGTGGTEAFF. In DNA, the CDR3 is TGTGCCAGCTCCGGGACAGGGGGGACTGAAGCTTTCTTT.

This chain uses TRBV2 with TRBJ1-1; D is uncertain. This CDR3 is 13 amino acids long. CDR1 SNHLY and CDR2 FYNNEI come from the germline V gene. Trimming stripped 5 bases from V and 0 bases from J, with 7 bases between. The CDR3 loop reads CASSTNMNTEAFF. The CDR3 nucleotides are TGTGCCAGCAGTACCAACATGAACACTGAAGCTTTCTTT.

This chain joins TRBV10-1 and TRBJ2-7, with 9 bases matching TRBD1. This CDR3 is 16 amino acids long. From germline, CDR1 is WNHNN and CDR2 SYGVQD (reference sequence). V was pared by 2 bases and J by 4 bases, with 9 bases of the junction left unmatched. CDR3 coding DNA: TGCGCCAGCAGTGAGACCTCCGGGACAGGGTATTACGAGCAGTACTTC. Translated, it gives CASSETSGTGYYEQYF.

This chain connects TRBV29-1 to TRBJ2-1; D is perhaps TRBD2 (7 bases). This CDR3 is built from 12 residues. The V gene's germline CDR1 is SQVTM and CDR2 ANQGSEA. V lost 6 bases to trimming and J lost 5 bases, with 11 bases between them. CDR3 amino acids: CSVQGGDNEQFF. The CDR3 nucleotides read TGCAGCGTCCAAGGGGGGGACAATGAGCAGTTCTTC.

V and J are TRBV6-1 and TRBJ1-3; a weak D match, TRBD1 (5 bases). CDR1 and CDR2 (germline): MNHNS, SASEGT. V was pared by 2 bases and J by 0 bases, with 8 bases between. The CDR3 runs to 15 residues. DNA for the CDR3: TGTGCCAGCAGTGAAACCAGGGCCTCTGGAAACACCATATATTTT. As protein: CASSETRASGNTIYF.

The chain recombines TRBV4-2 with TRBJ2-3; 12 bases are shared with TRBD2. The J segment lost 6 bases and the V segment lost 2 bases, leaving 6 bases of the junction unmatched. Germline V gene sequence: CDR1 LGHNA, CDR2 YNFKEQ. The CDR3 sequence is 16 residues long. CDR3 protein: CASSQNPSGGADTQYF. For the CDR3, the DNA is TGTGCCAGCAGCCAAAACCCTAGCGGGGGGGCGGATACGCAGTATTTT.

This clone was seen once. The chain has TRBV9 and TRBJ2-3, with D possibly called TRBD1 or TRBD2 (6 bases each). CDR1 and CDR2 from the germline V gene are SGDLS and YYNGEE. This CDR3 spans 16 amino acids. Trimming removed 4 bases at V and 5 bases at J, with 20 bases between. The CDR3 loop reads CASSREGSGGLDTQYF. The DNA of the CDR3 is TGTGCCAGCAGCCGTGAAGGGAGTGGGGGGCTAGATACGCAGTATTTT.

The rearrangement joins TRBV5-4 to TRBJ2-3, with 8 bases fitting TRBD2. Germline V lookup: CDR1 SGHNT, CDR2 YYREEE (reference sequence). The CDR3 contains 15 residues. The ends lost 4 bases at V and 5 bases at J; junction bases unmatched: 9. CDR3 nucleotides: TGTGCCAGCAGCCCGGCGGGGGGCCGTGGAGATACGCAGTATTTT. Its protein product is CASSPAGGRGDTQYF.

This clone was counted once. This chain links TRBV21-1 with TRBJ2-2. TRBV21-1 is a documented pseudogene. This CDR3 spans 17 amino acids. The CDR3 sequence: CASSKALRGLRTGELFF. DNA of the CDR3: TGTGCCAGCAGCAAAGCGCTCCGGGGGCTTCGGACCGGGGAGCTGTTTTTT.

This clone was picked up a small number of times. V and J are TRBV2 and TRBJ2-3, with D unclear. This CDR3 has 13 amino acids. Germline CDR1 SNHLY, CDR2 FYNNEI. V was clipped by 7 bases and J by 4 bases, with 12 bases between them. For the CDR3, the DNA is TGTGCCAGCAAGGAAAGGAGCTCAGATACGCAGTATTTT. It specifies CASKERSSDTQYF.

The rearrangement uses TRBV30 and TRBJ2-5; 16 positions agree with TRBD2. Per the germline V gene, CDR1 is GTSNPN and CDR2 is SVGIG (reference sequence). CDR3 length: 14 amino acids. V gave up 6 bases and J gave up 3 bases; unmatched junction bases: 1. The CDR3 reads CACGTSGGEETQYF. The DNA for the CDR3 is TGTGCCTGTGGGACTAGCGGGGGGGAAGAGACCCAGTACTTC. Looking up the rest from reference TRBV30 and TRBJ2-5 gives the full variable domain: SQTIHQWPATLVQPVGSPLSLECTVEGTSNPNLYWYRQAAGRGLQLLFYSVGIGQISSEVPQNLSASRPQDRQFILSSKKLLLSDSGFYLCACGTSGGEETQYFGPGTRLLVL.

J is TRBJ1-1 and V is TRBV18; 7 bases match TRBD1. This CDR3 region has 16 residues. CDR1 is KGHSH and CDR2 is LQKENI in the germline V gene. V trimming: 3 bases; J trimming: 1 base; junction bases outside the gene matches: 8. The CDR3 here is CASSPRQGEGNTEAFF. The DNA for the CDR3 is TGTGCCAGCTCACCCAGACAGGGCGAGGGGAACACTGAAGCTTTCTTT.

Written as DNA, the CDR3 is TGTGCCAGCAGCAGGACTAGCGGGAGAGTGAAAGATACGCAGTATTTT. It codes for CASSRTSGRVKDTQYF. The rearrangement joins TRBV7-9 to TRBJ2-3, with 13 bases identical to TRBD2. The CDR3 totals 16 residues. With 5 bases clipped from V and 5 bases from J, the junction kept 7 bases outside the gene matches. Germline V gene data show CDR1 as SEHNR and CDR2 as FQNEAQ (reference sequence).

The rearrangement uses TRBV7-9 and TRBJ2-7; TRBD1 agrees at 8 bases. The V gene's germline CDR1 is SEHNR and CDR2 FQNEAQ (reference sequence). V was clipped by 4 bases and J by 3 bases; unmatched bases: 5. CDR3 length: 14 residues. The DNA of the CDR3 is TGTGCCAGCAGCTCGGACAGGGTACGCTACGAGCAGTACTTC. Protein: CASSSDRVRYEQYF. The full variable domain, completed using reference TRBV7-9 and TRBJ2-7, is DTGVSQNPRHKITKRGQNVTFRCDPISEHNRLYWYRQTLGQGPEFLTYFQNEAQLEKSRLLSDRFSAERPKGSFSTLEIQRTEQGDSAMYLCASSSDRVRYEQYFGPGTRLTVT.

This chain connects TRBV9 to TRBJ1-1; D uncertain. Trimming took off 0 bases at V and 1 base at J, with 10 bases between the two ends. The germline V gene has CDR1 SGDLS and CDR2 YYNGEE. This CDR3 comprises 15 residues. The DNA for the CDR3 is TGTGCCAGCAGCGTAGGTGGATCCCGGAACACTGAAGCTTTCTTT. This gives the protein CASSVGGSRNTEAFF.

The rearrangement uses TRBV5-8 and TRBJ2-3, with D uncertain. The germline V gene encodes CDR1 SGHTS and CDR2 YDEGEE. V was shortened by 4 bases and J by 4 bases, with 16 bases between the two germline ends. This CDR3 contains 15 residues. CDR3 sequence (DNA): TGTGCCAGCAGCCCCCGGGCCCGCGTCTCAGATACGCAGTATTTT. It specifies CASSPRARVSDTQYF.